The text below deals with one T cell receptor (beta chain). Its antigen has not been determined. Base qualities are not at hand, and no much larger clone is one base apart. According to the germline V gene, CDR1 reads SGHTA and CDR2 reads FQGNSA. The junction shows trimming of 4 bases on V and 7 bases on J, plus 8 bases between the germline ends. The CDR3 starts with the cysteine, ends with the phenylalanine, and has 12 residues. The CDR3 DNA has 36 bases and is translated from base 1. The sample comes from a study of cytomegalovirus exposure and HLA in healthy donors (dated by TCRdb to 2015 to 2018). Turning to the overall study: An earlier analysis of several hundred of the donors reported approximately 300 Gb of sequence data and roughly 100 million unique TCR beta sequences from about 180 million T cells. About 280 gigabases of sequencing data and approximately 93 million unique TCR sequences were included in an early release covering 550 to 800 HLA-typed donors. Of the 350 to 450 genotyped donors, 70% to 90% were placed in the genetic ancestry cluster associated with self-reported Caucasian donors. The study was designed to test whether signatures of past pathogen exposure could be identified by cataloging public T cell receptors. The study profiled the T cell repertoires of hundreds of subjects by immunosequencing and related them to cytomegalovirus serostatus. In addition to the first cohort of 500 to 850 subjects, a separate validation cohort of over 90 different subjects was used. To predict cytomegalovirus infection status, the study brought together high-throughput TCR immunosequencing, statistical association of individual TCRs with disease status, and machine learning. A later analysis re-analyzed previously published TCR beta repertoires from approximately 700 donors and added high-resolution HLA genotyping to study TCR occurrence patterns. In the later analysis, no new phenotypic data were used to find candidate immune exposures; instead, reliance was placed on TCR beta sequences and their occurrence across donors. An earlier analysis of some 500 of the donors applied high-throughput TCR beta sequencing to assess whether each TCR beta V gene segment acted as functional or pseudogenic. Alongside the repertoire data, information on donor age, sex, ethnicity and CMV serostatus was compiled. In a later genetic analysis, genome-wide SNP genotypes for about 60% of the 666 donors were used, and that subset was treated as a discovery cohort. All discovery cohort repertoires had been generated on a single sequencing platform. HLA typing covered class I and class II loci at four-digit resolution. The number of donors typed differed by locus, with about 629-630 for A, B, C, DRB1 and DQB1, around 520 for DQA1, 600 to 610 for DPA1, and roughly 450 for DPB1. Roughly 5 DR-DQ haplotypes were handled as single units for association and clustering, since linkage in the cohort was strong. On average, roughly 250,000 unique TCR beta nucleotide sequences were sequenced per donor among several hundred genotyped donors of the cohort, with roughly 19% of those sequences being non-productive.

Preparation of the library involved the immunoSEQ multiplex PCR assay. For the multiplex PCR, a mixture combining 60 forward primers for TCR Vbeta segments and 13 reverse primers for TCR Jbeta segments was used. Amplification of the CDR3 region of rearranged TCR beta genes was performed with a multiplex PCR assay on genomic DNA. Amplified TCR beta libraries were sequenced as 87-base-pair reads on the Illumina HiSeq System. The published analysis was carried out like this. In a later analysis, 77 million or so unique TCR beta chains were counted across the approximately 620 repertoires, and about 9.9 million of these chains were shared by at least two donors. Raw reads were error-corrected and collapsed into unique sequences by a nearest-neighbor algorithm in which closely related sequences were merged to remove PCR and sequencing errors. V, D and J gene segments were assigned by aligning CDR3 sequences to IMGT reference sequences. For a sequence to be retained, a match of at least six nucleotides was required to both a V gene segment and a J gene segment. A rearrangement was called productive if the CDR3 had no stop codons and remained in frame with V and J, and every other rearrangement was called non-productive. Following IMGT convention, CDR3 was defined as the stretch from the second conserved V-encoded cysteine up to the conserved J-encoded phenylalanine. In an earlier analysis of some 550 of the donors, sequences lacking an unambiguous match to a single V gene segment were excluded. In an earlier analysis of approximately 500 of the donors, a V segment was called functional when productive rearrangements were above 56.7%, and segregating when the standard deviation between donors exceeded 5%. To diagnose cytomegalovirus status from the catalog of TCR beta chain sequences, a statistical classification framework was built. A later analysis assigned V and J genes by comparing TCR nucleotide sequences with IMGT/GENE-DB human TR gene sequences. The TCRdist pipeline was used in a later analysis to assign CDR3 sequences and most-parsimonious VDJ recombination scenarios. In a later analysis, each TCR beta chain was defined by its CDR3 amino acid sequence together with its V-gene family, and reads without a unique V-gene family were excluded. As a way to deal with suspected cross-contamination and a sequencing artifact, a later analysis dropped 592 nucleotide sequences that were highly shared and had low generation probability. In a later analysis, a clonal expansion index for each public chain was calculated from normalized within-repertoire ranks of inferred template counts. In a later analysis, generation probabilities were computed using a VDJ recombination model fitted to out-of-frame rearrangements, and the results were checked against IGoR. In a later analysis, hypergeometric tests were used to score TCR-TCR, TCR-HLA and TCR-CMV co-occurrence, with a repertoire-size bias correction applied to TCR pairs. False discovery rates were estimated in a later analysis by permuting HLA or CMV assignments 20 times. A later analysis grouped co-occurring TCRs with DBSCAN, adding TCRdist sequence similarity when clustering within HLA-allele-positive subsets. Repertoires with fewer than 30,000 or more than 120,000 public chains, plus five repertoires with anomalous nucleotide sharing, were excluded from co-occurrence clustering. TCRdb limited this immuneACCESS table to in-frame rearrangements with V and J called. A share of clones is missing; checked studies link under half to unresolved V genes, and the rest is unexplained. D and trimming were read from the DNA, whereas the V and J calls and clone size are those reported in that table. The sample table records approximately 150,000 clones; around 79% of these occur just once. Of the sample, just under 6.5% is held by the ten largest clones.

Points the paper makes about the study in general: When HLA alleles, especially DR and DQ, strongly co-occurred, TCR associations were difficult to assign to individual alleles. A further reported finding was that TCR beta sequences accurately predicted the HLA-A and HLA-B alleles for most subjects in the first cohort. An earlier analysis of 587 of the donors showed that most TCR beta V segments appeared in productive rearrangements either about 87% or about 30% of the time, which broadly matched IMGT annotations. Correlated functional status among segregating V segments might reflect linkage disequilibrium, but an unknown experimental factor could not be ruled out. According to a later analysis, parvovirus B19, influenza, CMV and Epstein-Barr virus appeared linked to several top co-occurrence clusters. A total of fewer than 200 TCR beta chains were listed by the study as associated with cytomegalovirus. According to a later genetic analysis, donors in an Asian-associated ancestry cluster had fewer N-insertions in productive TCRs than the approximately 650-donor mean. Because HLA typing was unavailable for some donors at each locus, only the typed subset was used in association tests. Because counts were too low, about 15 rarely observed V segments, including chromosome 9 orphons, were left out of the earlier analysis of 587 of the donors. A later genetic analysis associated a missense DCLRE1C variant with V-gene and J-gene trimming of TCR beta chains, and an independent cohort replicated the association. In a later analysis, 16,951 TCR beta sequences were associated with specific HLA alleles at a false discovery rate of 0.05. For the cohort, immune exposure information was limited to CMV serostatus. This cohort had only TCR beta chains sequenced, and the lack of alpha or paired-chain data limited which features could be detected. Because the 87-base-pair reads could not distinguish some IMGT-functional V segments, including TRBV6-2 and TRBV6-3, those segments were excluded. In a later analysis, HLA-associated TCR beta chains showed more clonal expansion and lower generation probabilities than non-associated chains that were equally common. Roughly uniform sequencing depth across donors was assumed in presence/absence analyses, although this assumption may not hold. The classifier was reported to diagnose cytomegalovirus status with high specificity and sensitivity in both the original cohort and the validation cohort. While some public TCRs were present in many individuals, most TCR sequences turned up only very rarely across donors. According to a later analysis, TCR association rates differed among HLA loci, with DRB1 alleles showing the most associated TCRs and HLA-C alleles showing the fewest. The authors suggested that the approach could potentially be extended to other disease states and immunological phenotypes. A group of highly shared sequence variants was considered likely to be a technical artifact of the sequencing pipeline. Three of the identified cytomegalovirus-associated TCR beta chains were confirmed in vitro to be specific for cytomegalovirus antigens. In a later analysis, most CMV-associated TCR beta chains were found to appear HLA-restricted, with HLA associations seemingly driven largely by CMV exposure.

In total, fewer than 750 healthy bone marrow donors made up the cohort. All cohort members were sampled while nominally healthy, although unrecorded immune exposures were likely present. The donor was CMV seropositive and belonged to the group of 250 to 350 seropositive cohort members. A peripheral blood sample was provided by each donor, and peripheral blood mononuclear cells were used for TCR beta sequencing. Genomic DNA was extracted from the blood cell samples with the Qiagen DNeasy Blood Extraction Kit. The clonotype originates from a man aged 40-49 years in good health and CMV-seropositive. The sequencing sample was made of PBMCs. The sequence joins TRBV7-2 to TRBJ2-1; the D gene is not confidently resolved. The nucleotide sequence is TGTGCCAGCAGCTCGTTCGGGAATGAGCAGTTCTTC. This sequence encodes CASSSFGNEQFF. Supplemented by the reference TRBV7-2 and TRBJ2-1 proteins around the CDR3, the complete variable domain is GAGVSQSPSNKVTEKGKDVELRCDPISGHTALYWYRQSLGQGLEFLIYFQGNSAPDKSGLPSDRFSAERTGGSVSTLTIQRTQQEDSAVYLCASSSFGNEQFFGPGTRLTVL.